One T cell receptor (beta chain) is described in this entry. This specimen comes from a study of cytomegalovirus exposure and HLA in healthy donors. Across the whole study: Prior work identified about 120 million unique TCR beta sequences in roughly 190 million T cells.

This PCR relied on a set of 60 Vbeta primers and 13 Jbeta primers. Original data processing: As a later analysis found, there were 82 million or so unique TCR beta chains, of which 8.5 million to 13 million were shared. Profiling relied on immunoSEQ multiplex PCR, and the TCRdb table lists in-frame clones only, not all of them. From that table come the V and J calls and clone size; the DNA was used to work out D and trimming. This sample has more than 95,000 clones; approximately 72% occur once, and the top ten carry 2.1%. Per germline, CDR1 SGHRS and CDR2 YFSETQ. CDR3 length equals 15 residues. Unmatched junction bases numbered 7, after V lost 0 bases and J lost 7 bases.

V usage is TRBV5-1 and J usage is TRBJ2-1, with 7 bases identical to TRBD2. The sample taken for sequencing was PBMCs. The receptor was derived from a man under 40 in good health and CMV-seronegative. DNA of the CDR3: TGCGCCAGCAGCTTGGGGCTAGCGGTAATGAATGAGCAGTTCTTC. Protein product: CASSLGLAVMNEQFF.